The 30 T cell receptor beta chains below were found in one sample sequenced in a study of blood T cell repertoires in COVID-19. Sequencing used immunoSEQ multiplex PCR; TCRdb keeps in-frame clones, though not all of them. Altogether around 99,000 clones are present, approximately 80% being singletons, with the ten largest covering 7.9%. Sequencing input: peripheral blood. The receptors stem from a woman older than 75 with active or convalescent COVID-19.

The V and J genes are TRBV10-3 and TRBJ1-2, with 10 nucleotides matching TRBD1. Per germline, CDR1 ENHRY and CDR2 SYGVKD. The CDR3 runs to 16 residues. V lost 4 bases, J lost 8 bases, and 13 bases stayed unmatched. This CDR3 reads CAISAGGPGTGVGYTF. The CDR3 bases are TGTGCCATCAGTGCAGGAGGCCCCGGGACAGGGGTCGGCTACACCTTC.

The CDR3 is CASSPLSGGKPNEQFF. The CDR3 region has the DNA TGTGCCAGCAGCCCCCTGAGCGGCGGGAAGCCCAATGAGCAGTTCTTC. The chain carries TRBV4-2 and TRBJ2-1; weak D call: TRBD2 (6 bases). CDR3 length: 16 residues. V gave up 4 bases and J gave up 6 bases, with 19 bases separating them. Germline CDR1 LGHNA, CDR2 YNFKEQ.

The chain joins TRBV28 to TRBJ1-5, with TRBD1 matching over 7 bases. Germline loops: CDR1 MDHEN, CDR2 SYDVKM. V was clipped by 5 bases and J by 7 bases; unmatched bases: 2. The CDR3 has 12 amino acids. For the CDR3, the DNA is TGTGCCAGCAGTCGACAGGGACAGCCCCAGCATTTT. Residues: CASSRQGQPQHF.

In DNA, the CDR3 is TGTGCCAGCTCACCCCTAGCATATCCCACAGGGCCTTCTGGAAACACCATATATTTT. Amino acids: CASSPLAYPTGPSGNTIYF. V gene TRBV18 combines with J gene TRBJ1-3, with D perhaps TRBD1 (6 bases). The V gene's germline CDR1 is KGHSH and CDR2 LQKENI. V was trimmed by 3 bases and J by 1 base, leaving 22 bases between them. This CDR3 spans 19 amino acids.

This chain connects TRBV6-2 or TRBV6-3 to TRBJ1-5; 8 nucleotides agree with TRBD1. The junction had 13 bases not matched to a gene; V was cut back by 0 bases and J by 3 bases. This CDR3 spans 19 amino acids. From germline, CDR1 is MNHEY and CDR2 SVGEGT. CDR3 sequence reads: CASSYSKARGPGINQPQHF. In DNA, the CDR3 is TGTGCCAGCAGTTACTCGAAGGCCAGGGGGCCTGGAATCAATCAGCCCCAGCATTTT.

The chain combines TRBV6-1 with TRBJ2-2, with D possibly being TRBD1 (5 bases). The germline gives CDR1 MNHNS, CDR2 SASEGT. This CDR3 is built from 17 residues. The V gene lost 3 bases and the J gene lost 0 bases, with 14 bases spanning the gap. The CDR3 coding sequence is TGTGCCAGCAGTGAGCTACACAGGAGACCGAACACCGGGGAGCTGTTTTTT. Its protein is CASSELHRRPNTGELFF.

The V gene is TRBV7-2, the J gene TRBJ2-4, with a weak D call TRBD1 (6 bases). CDR3 length equals 14 residues. Germline-derived CDR1 and CDR2 are SGHTA and FQGNSA. Trimming cost V 2 bases and J 8 bases, with 13 bases left between them. CDR3 sequence reads: CASSLSAGVDIQYF. The CDR3 DNA reads TGTGCCAGCAGCTTATCAGCAGGGGTGGACATTCAGTACTTC. The complete variable domain, with remaining parts taken from reference TRBV7-2 and TRBJ2-4, reads GAGVSQSPSNKVTEKGKDVELRCDPISGHTALYWYRQSLGQGLEFLIYFQGNSAPDKSGLPSDRFSAERTGGSVSTLTIQRTQQEDSAVYLCASSLSAGVDIQYFGAGTRLSVL.

This clone is a singleton in its sample. The chain couples TRBV7-2 to TRBJ2-5, with a tentative D call TRBD2 (5 bases). There are 13 residues in the CDR3. V was pared by 4 bases and J by 5 bases, with 11 bases between. Germline V gene lookup returns CDR1 SGHTA and CDR2 FQGNSA. The chain's CDR3 is CASSSTPGETQYF. Written as DNA, the CDR3 is TGTGCCAGCAGCTCGACCCCGGGGGAGACCCAGTACTTC.

V gene TRBV28 combines with J gene TRBJ2-7; D uncertain. V was clipped by 7 bases and J by 0 bases, with 25 bases between them. The CDR3 is 18 amino acids. Germline CDR1 reads MDHEN; CDR2 reads SYDVKM. In nucleotides, the CDR3 is TGTGCCAGCATAAGCAGTGTTTACGCTAGTCGTCACTCCTACGAGCAGTACTTC. It codes for CASISSVYASRHSYEQYF.

The CDR3 here is CATSRGTGGPSSNQPQHF. DNA for the CDR3: TGTGCCACCAGCAGAGGGACAGGGGGCCCTTCTAGCAATCAGCCCCAGCATTTT. This rearrangement joins TRBV15 to TRBJ1-5; 11 nucleotides align to TRBD1. The CDR3 extends over 18 amino acids. Germline-derived CDR1 and CDR2 are LNHNV and YYDKDF (reference sequence). J gave up 0 bases and V 1 base, and 5 bases lay outside the gene matches.

V and J are TRBV4-1 and TRBJ1-1; tentatively, D is TRBD1 (6 bases). This CDR3 has 17 residues. Looked up from germline, CDR1 is MGHRA and CDR2 is YSYEKL. The V and J ends lost 4 bases and 4 bases respectively, with 22 bases between them. CDR3 protein: CASSRNPITGRTTEAFF. Here the CDR3 DNA reads TGCGCCAGCAGCCGCAATCCTATCACAGGGAGAACCACTGAAGCTTTCTTT.

This clone appeared a single time. The rearrangement links TRBV18 to TRBJ2-6; D is possibly TRBD1 (6 bases). V gave up 6 bases and J gave up 0 bases, with 12 bases separating them. The CDR3 loop spans 16 amino acids. In germline, CDR1 is KGHSH, CDR2 LQKENI. The CDR3 spells CASSGQGTSGANVLTF. The CDR3 region has the DNA TGTGCCAGCTCCGGGCAGGGGACCTCTGGGGCCAACGTCCTGACTTTC.

V usage is TRBV2 and J usage is TRBJ1-5, with TRBD1 identical over 7 bases. This CDR3 spans 15 amino acids. The germline V gene has CDR1 SNHLY and CDR2 FYNNEI. V lost 5 bases, J lost 1 base, and 5 bases stayed unmatched. CDR3 sequence: CASSRTGVSNQPQHF. The CDR3 coding sequence is TGTGCCAGCAGTCGGACAGGCGTGAGCAATCAGCCCCAGCATTTT. The variable domain in full, completed from reference TRBV2 and TRBJ1-5, reads EPEVTQTPSHQVTQMGQEVILRCVPISNHLYFYWYRQILGQKVEFLVSFYNNEISEKSEIFDDQFSVERPDGSNFTLKIRSTKLEDSAMYFCASSRTGVSNQPQHFGDGTRLSIL.

This chain links TRBV29-1 with TRBJ2-7, with a possible D match to TRBD1 (5 bases). V gave up 2 bases and J gave up 5 bases, with 10 bases separating them. The germline CDR1 and CDR2 sequences are SQVTM and ANQGSEA. The CDR3 has 12 amino acids. This CDR3 reads CSVEKGPNEQYF. The CDR3 DNA follows: TGCAGCGTTGAAAAGGGGCCAAACGAGCAGTACTTC.

This clone is a singleton in its sample. The V and J genes are TRBV28 and TRBJ1-2; possibly TRBD1 for D (5 bases). Germline V CDR1 and CDR2: MDHEN, SYDVKM. The V end was cut by 2 bases, the J end by 2 bases, with 9 bases between. The CDR3 is made up of 14 amino acids. The CDR3 loop reads CASSLGGRNYGYTF. The CDR3 DNA reads TGTGCCAGCAGTTTAGGGGGGAGAAACTATGGCTACACCTTC.

The chain has TRBV7-8 and TRBJ1-5; TRBD1 agrees at 9 bases. CDR1 SGHVS and CDR2 FQNEAQ come from the germline V gene. After removal of 3 bases from V and 6 bases from J, the junction contained 6 bases not matched to a gene. The CDR3 has 15 residues. This CDR3 is CASSLGTGYGQPQHF. The CDR3 nucleotides read TGTGCCAGCAGCTTGGGGACAGGGTATGGTCAGCCCCAGCATTTT.

The chain has TRBV29-1 and TRBJ1-2; unclear D gene. Germline CDR1 SQVTM, CDR2 ANQGSEA. CDR3 length: 12 amino acids. Deletions cut 4 bases from V and 4 bases from J, with 10 bases between. The CDR3 loop is CSVGGSGYGYTF. The CDR3 nucleotides read TGCAGCGTTGGTGGCAGCGGCTATGGCTACACCTTC.

The chain uses TRBV6-5 and TRBJ2-2; TRBD1 might be the D (5 bases). CDR1 and CDR2 from the germline V gene are MNHEY and SVGAGI. The CDR3 consists of 12 residues. With 6 bases removed from V and 6 bases from J, the gap between germline ends came to 8 bases. CDR3 protein: CASRGLAGELFF. For the CDR3, the DNA is TGTGCCAGCAGGGGGCTGGCCGGGGAGCTGTTTTTT.

This clone was seen once. The chain uses TRBV27 and TRBJ1-2; TRBD1 is a possible D gene (5 bases). There are 13 residues in the CDR3. The V and J ends lost 3 bases and 4 bases respectively, with 9 bases between them. Germline CDR1 reads MNHEY; CDR2 reads SMNVEV (reference sequence). The CDR3 sequence is CASSLGGTYGYTF. In nucleotides, the CDR3 is TGTGCCAGCAGTTTGGGGGGAACCTATGGCTACACCTTC.

The gene calls are TRBV5-1 and TRBJ2-4; D gene uncertain. Germline CDR1 SGHRS, CDR2 YFSETQ. The CDR3 totals 16 residues. V was cut by 0 bases and J by 1 base, with 11 bases left in between. The DNA of the CDR3 is TGCGCCAGCAGCTTGGAATCCGGCAGGGCCAAAAACATTCAGTACTTC. Its protein is CASSLESGRAKNIQYF.

The V and J genes are TRBV12-3 or TRBV12-4 and TRBJ2-7; D is possibly TRBD1 (5 bases). This CDR3 is 13 amino acids long. The V end lost 1 base, the J end lost 3 bases, and 7 bases lay between the germline ends. CDR3 region: CASSLDQGYEQYF. DNA of the CDR3: TGTGCCAGCAGTTTAGATCAGGGCTACGAGCAGTACTTC.

V is TRBV2 and J is TRBJ1-6; 7 bases fit TRBD1. Germline CDR1 is SNHLY and CDR2 is FYNNEI. V was clipped by 1 base and J by 4 bases; unmatched bases: 4. This CDR3 has 16 residues. CDR3 region: CASSEEGQAYNSPLHF. The CDR3 nucleotides read TGTGCCAGCAGTGAAGAAGGACAGGCGTATAATTCACCCCTCCACTTT.

V usage is TRBV2 and J usage is TRBJ2-5, with 7 bases that match TRBD2. The CDR3 sequence is 14 residues long. J gave up 4 bases and V 2 bases, and 4 bases lay outside the gene matches. The germline gives CDR1 SNHLY, CDR2 FYNNEI. The CDR3 DNA reads TGTGCCAGCAGTGAACGGACTAGTACAGAGACCCAGTACTTC. It is translated as CASSERTSTETQYF.

This rearrangement joins TRBV6-2 or TRBV6-3 to TRBJ1-1, with 7 positions matching TRBD1. Germline CDR1 reads MNHEY; CDR2 reads SVGEGT. V dropped 6 bases and J dropped 1; count of bases not matched to a gene: 5. The CDR3 has 14 residues. CDR3 in DNA: TGTGCCAGCAGCAAAAGGGACAGGAACACTGAAGCTTTCTTT. This gives the protein CASSKRDRNTEAFF.

The chain uses TRBV3-1 (or the pseudogene TRBV3-2) and TRBJ1-2, with 9 bases fitting TRBD1. CDR3 length: 15 amino acids. CDR1 is LGHDT and CDR2 is YNNKEL in the germline V gene (reference sequence). With 1 base clipped from V and 7 bases from J, the junction kept 7 bases outside the gene matches. CDR3 region: CASSQVGQGRGGYTF. As DNA, the CDR3 is TGTGCCAGCAGCCAAGTTGGACAGGGGCGGGGTGGCTACACCTTC.

This clone was counted between two and nine times. The chain has TRBV6-4 and TRBJ1-6; D gene unclear. Trimming removed 0 bases at V and 8 bases at J, with 26 bases between. From germline, CDR1 is MRHNA and CDR2 SNTAGT. The CDR3 covers 20 residues. CDR3 region: CASSDSRATKHSQKDSPLHF. CDR3 nucleotides: TGTGCCAGCAGTGACTCGAGGGCGACGAAGCATTCGCAAAAGGATTCACCCCTCCACTTT.

DNA of the CDR3: TGCGCCAGCAGCTCGGGACAGGGGGACGGTAAGCAGTACTTC. Translating gives CASSSGQGDGKQYF. The chain combines TRBV5-1 with TRBJ2-7, with 11 bases lining up with TRBD1. With 3 bases clipped from V and 8 bases from J, the junction kept 7 bases outside the gene matches. This CDR3 has 14 residues. Germline CDR1 SGHRS, CDR2 YFSETQ. The complete variable domain, with remaining parts taken from reference TRBV5-1 and TRBJ2-7, reads KAGVTQTPRYLIKTRGQQVTLSCSPISGHRSVSWYQQTPGQGLQFLFEYFSETQRNKGNFPGRFSGRQFSNSRSEMNVSTLELGDSALYLCASSSGQGDGKQYFGPGTRLTVT.

The chain is built from TRBV6-1 and TRBJ2-5; TRBD2 matches at 8 bases. The CDR3 has 13 amino acids. The V segment lost 2 bases and the J segment 7 bases; nucleotides outside the gene matches: 3. Per germline, CDR1 MNHNS and CDR2 SASEGT. In DNA form, the CDR3 reads TGTGCCAGCAGTGAACCCCGGGAGGGGACCCAGTACTTC. Residues: CASSEPREGTQYF.

The chain has TRBV24-1 and TRBJ2-3; TRBD2 matches at 7 bases. The CDR3 contains 14 residues. Germline-derived CDR1 and CDR2 are KGHDR and SFDVKD. J gave up 3 bases and V 9 bases, and 8 bases lay outside the gene matches. The CDR3 is CATSGRERTDTQYF. The CDR3 nucleotides are TGTGCCACCTCAGGGAGGGAGAGGACAGATACGCAGTATTTT.

This sequence joins TRBV2 and TRBJ2-7; TRBD2 agrees at 11 bases. Germline values: CDR1 SNHLY, CDR2 FYNNEI. The CDR3 has 17 residues. Trimming removed 4 bases from V and 0 bases from J; junction bases left unmatched: 8. In DNA form, the CDR3 reads TGTGCCAGCAGTGGAAGTGGGACTAGCGGATACTCCTACGAGCAGTACTTC. This codes for CASSGSGTSGYSYEQYF. Variable domain in full (rest from reference TRBV2 and TRBJ2-7): EPEVTQTPSHQVTQMGQEVILRCVPISNHLYFYWYRQILGQKVEFLVSFYNNEISEKSEIFDDQFSVERPDGSNFTLKIRSTKLEDSAMYFCASSGSGTSGYSYEQYFGPGTRLTVT.